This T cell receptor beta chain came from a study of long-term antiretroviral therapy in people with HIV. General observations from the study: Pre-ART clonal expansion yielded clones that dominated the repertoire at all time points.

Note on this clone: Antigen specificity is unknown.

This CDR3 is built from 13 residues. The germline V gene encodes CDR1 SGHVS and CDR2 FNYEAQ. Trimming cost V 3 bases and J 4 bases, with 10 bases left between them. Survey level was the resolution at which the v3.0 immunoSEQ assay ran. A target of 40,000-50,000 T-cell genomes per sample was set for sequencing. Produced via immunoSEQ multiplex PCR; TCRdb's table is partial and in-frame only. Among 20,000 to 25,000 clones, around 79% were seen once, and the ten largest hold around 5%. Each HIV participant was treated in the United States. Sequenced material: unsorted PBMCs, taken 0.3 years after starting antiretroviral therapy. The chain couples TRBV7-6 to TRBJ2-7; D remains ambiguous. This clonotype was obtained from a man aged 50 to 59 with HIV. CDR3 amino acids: CASSLTEEYEQYF. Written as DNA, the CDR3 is TGTGCCAGCAGCTTGACTGAGGAATACGAGCAGTACTTC.